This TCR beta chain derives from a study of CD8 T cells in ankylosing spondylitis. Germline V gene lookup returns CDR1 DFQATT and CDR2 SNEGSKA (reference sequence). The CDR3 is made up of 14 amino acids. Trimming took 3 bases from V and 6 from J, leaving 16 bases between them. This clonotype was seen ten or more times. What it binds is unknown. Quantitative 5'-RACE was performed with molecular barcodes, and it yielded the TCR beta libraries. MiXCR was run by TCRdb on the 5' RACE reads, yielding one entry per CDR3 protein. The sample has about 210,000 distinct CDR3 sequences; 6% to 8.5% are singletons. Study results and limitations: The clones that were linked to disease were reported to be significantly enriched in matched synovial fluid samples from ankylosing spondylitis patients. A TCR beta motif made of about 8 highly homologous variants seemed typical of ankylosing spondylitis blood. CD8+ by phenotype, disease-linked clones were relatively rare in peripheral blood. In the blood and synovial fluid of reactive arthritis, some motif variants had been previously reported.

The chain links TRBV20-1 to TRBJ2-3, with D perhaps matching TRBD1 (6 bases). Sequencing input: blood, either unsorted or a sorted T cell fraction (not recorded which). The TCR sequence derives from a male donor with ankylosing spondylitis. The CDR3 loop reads CSARDDRLGDTQYF. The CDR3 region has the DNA TGCAGTGCTAGGGACGACAGGCTGGGCGATACGCAGTATTTT.